Described below is a single TCR beta chain sequence and its context. Its cognate antigen is unknown. This record comes from a study of PD-1 blockade in classical Hodgkin lymphoma. Study-level findings and limits: CD4+ but not CD8+ TCR diversity rose significantly by C4D1. Exclusion covered patients beginning nivolumab under 1 year post-ASCT.

Measured with immunoSEQ multiplex PCR; TCRdb has only the in-frame clones, and not every one. The sample has 25,000 to 35,000 clones, approximately 74% seen once. There was relapse after autologous stem cell transplantation in every patient, and there was variation in brentuximab vedotin exposure. The ends lost 6 bases at V and 7 bases at J; junction bases unmatched: 3. Germline CDR1 is MDHEN and CDR2 is SYDVKM. The CDR3 runs to 14 residues. This specimen was peripheral blood mononuclear cells (PBMCs), taken before the second cycle of nivolumab. The chain recombines TRBV28 with TRBJ2-4; 13 nucleotides agree with TRBD2. The receptor was derived from a human donor with classical Hodgkin lymphoma. DNA for the CDR3: TGTGCCAGCAGAGAGACTAGCGGGGGGAACATTCAGTACTTC. Protein product: CASRETSGGNIQYF.